This T cell receptor (beta chain) is from a study of blood T cell repertoires in COVID-19. Study overall: Acute and convalescent COVID-19 specimens originated in the United States, Italy and Spain.

V lost 3 bases to trimming and J lost 6 bases, with 15 bases between them. The CDR3 is made up of 15 amino acids. Germline CDR1 is LNHDA and CDR2 is SQIVND (reference sequence). This clone was counted once. Some clones are missing from TCRdb's copy, which holds only in-frame ones; the method was immunoSEQ multiplex PCR. The sample has hundreds of thousands of clones; around four fifths are singletons. The chain carries TRBV19 and TRBJ2-1; tentatively, D is TRBD2 (7 bases). The origin of this receptor is a woman older than 75 with acute or convalescent COVID-19. The specimen was peripheral blood. CDR3: CASSMEGGPGNEQFF. The CDR3 coding sequence is TGTGCCAGTAGTATGGAGGGGGGGCCAGGCAATGAGCAGTTCTTC.